This TCR beta chain was retrieved from a study of shared clonotypes between healthy human individuals. Findings and limits, study-wide: When compared with the clonotypes that were shared by all four sorted-subset donors, the non-shared clonotypes turned out to have lower generation probabilities.

CDR1 and CDR2 from the germline V gene are SGHRS and YFSETQ. There are 14 residues in the CDR3. V was pared by 0 bases and J by 5 bases, with 11 bases between. Genomic DNA per cell subset filled all wells of several immunoSEQ plates. Clones were sequenced by immunoSEQ multiplex PCR, and TCRdb holds only the in-frame ones, with some missing. This sample has about a million clones, with 60% to 80% found just once. As for this clone: Its antigen is as yet unknown.

Naive CD4+ cells were CD45RA-selected; the remaining cells were memory. This clonotype was obtained from a man between 18 and 35 years old in good health. Some clones in this sample may be carry-over from other donors' samples. The chain is built from TRBV5-1 and TRBJ1-1; D call uncertain. Sequencing was done on a sample of memory CD4+ T cells from PBMCs. Specified subset: CD45RA-negative fraction. The CDR3 sequence is CASSLDPSGTEAFF. The CDR3, as DNA: TGCGCCAGCAGCTTGGATCCGTCAGGTACTGAAGCTTTCTTT.